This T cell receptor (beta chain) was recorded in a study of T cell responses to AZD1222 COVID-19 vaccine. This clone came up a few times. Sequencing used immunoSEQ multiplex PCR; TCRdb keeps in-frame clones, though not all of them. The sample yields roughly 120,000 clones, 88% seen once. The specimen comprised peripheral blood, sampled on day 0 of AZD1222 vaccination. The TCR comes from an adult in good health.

CDR3 residues: CAISELGDNQPQHF. CDR3 in DNA: TGTGCCATCAGTGAGCTTGGGGACAATCAGCCCCAGCATTTT. The gene calls are TRBV10-3 and TRBJ1-5, with D uncertain. CDR1 ENHRY and CDR2 SYGVKD come from the germline V gene. The length of the CDR3 is 14 residues. V lost 2 bases to trimming and J lost 3 bases, with 8 bases between them.